Listed here are 27 T cell receptor beta chains from one sample, sequenced in a study of CD8+CD57+ T cells in acquired aplastic anemia. Researchers used genomic DNA as the template to profile TCR beta VDJ and CDR3. TCRdb reprocessed the reads via MiXCR and lists one record per CDR3 protein. The profile shows about 40,000 distinct CDR3 sequences, approximately 63% of them singletons. CD8+CD57+ cell expansion, shown by flow cytometry, had occurred in the patients selected for sequencing. Sequenced: sorted CD4+, CD8+, or CD8+CD57+ T cells (not recorded which) from PBMCs. The source of these receptors is a human donor with aplastic anemia.

This clonotype was observed once. The chain couples TRBV7-6 to TRBJ1-6; no clear D. The CDR3 length is 14 residues. The germline V gene encodes CDR1 SGHVS and CDR2 FNYEAQ. V was clipped by 1 base and J by 6 bases, with 7 bases between them. The CDR3 protein is CASSLGTGNSPLHF. The CDR3 nucleotides read TGTGCCAGCAGCTTAGGGACTGGTAATTCACCCCTCCACTTT.

This clonotype occurred a few times. The rearrangement uses TRBV24-1 and TRBJ2-1, with TRBD2 matching over 8 bases. The germline gives CDR1 KGHDR, CDR2 SFDVKD. The CDR3 has 15 amino acids. J lost 1 base, V lost 6 bases, and 4 bases had no gene match. The CDR3 reads CATSSGGGSYNEQFF. CDR3 bases: TGTGCCACCAGTTCCGGGGGGGGGTCCTACAATGAGCAGTTCTTC.

The gene calls are TRBV25-1 and TRBJ2-3; 7 bases are a match to TRBD2. The germline gives CDR1 MGHDK, CDR2 SYGVNS. The CDR3 is made up of 14 amino acids. Unmatched junction bases numbered 0, after V lost 2 bases and J lost 1 base. CDR3 sequence (DNA): TGTGCCAGCAGTGAAGCGGGGGGCACAGATACGCAGTATTTT. Translation: CASSEAGGTDTQYF. The full variable domain, with the rest looked up from reference TRBV25-1 and TRBJ2-3, is EADIYQTPRYLVIGTGKKITLECSQTMGHDKMYWYQQDPGMELHLIHYSYGVNSTEKGDLSSESTVSRIRTEHFPLTLESARPSHTSQYLCASSEAGGTDTQYFGPGTRLTVL.

The gene calls are TRBV20-1 and TRBJ2-2; 11 nucleotides align to TRBD2. V was pared by 4 bases and J by 3 bases, with 1 base of the junction left unmatched. Germline CDR1 is DFQATT and CDR2 is SNEGSKA (reference sequence). This CDR3 region has 14 residues. CDR3 in DNA: TGCAGTGCTAATAGCGGGGGGGACACCGGGGAGCTGTTTTTT. Translating gives CSANSGGDTGELFF.

The CDR3 here is CASGKGIQETQYF. The CDR3 DNA reads TGCGCCAGCGGAAAGGGGATCCAAGAGACCCAGTACTTC. This rearrangement joins TRBV5-1 to TRBJ2-5; D is perhaps TRBD1 (5 bases). This CDR3 is 13 amino acids long. The V gene's germline CDR1 is SGHRS and CDR2 YFSETQ. V was clipped by 7 bases and J by 1 base, with 11 bases between them.

As to this clonotype: At one boundary the junction diverges from the germline segment, which might be a read error. This chain joins TRBV10-2 and TRBJ2-5; tentatively, D is TRBD1 (7 bases). The CDR3 runs 12 residues. Germline CDR1 reads WSHSY; CDR2 reads SAAADI. The CDR3 DNA reads as TGTGCCAGCTCCCAGGGGGGAGAGACCCAGTACTTC. The encoded protein is CASSQGGETQYF.

The rearrangement links TRBV10-3 to TRBJ1-1; D call uncertain. This CDR3 contains 12 residues. Per the germline V gene, CDR1 is ENHRY and CDR2 is SYGVKD. V was pared by 4 bases and J by 3 bases, with 6 bases between. CDR3 in DNA: TGTGCCATCAGTGGTTTCGACACTGAAGCTTTCTTT. Amino acids: CAISGFDTEAFF.

The rearrangement links TRBV29-1 to TRBJ1-1; D perhaps matches TRBD1 (5 bases). Germline CDR1 SQVTM, CDR2 ANQGSEA. V was pared by 1 base and J by 4 bases, with 10 bases between. The CDR3 has 13 amino acids. The CDR3 protein is CSVEVGGATEAFF. The CDR3 nucleotides read TGCAGCGTTGAAGTAGGAGGGGCCACTGAAGCTTTCTTT.

This chain links TRBV27 with TRBJ1-2; 8 bases map to TRBD1. Germline CDR1 and CDR2: MNHEY and SMNVEV (reference sequence). The CDR3 runs 14 residues. Trimming cost V 4 bases and J 4 bases; bases outside gene matches: 5. The DNA for the CDR3 is TGTGCCAGCAGTTCCGGGACAGGCCCCTATGGCTACACCTTC. The encoded protein is CASSSGTGPYGYTF.

Notes on this clonotype: One end of the junction is discordant with germline, which a read error may explain. The chain has TRBV19 and TRBJ1-6; D is ambiguous. The CDR3 is made up of 10 amino acids. CDR1 LNHDA and CDR2 SQIVND come from the germline V gene (reference sequence). CDR3 coding DNA: TGTGCCAGTAGCCCCGGACTGCGGGACTTT. The encoded protein is CASSPGLRDF.

The genes are TRBV25-1 and TRBJ2-7; D remains ambiguous. Trimming pared 6 bases from V and 4 bases from J, leaving 16 bases between. Germline CDR1 reads MGHDK; CDR2 reads SYGVNS. The length of the CDR3 is 14 residues. For the CDR3, the DNA is TGTGCCAGCAGCTTAGTTCCTATCAATTACGAGCAGTACTTC. It translates to CASSLVPINYEQYF.

The chain recombines TRBV19 with TRBJ1-1; D remains ambiguous. The CDR3 has 12 residues. Trimming took 8 bases from V and 3 from J, leaving 10 bases between them. Germline CDR1 and CDR2: LNHDA and SQIVND (reference sequence). CDR3 sequence reads: CASSERYTEAFF. CDR3 DNA sequence: TGTGCCAGTTCGGAGAGATACACTGAAGCTTTCTTT.

The chain uses TRBV5-1 and TRBJ2-1; TRBD1 aligns across 11 bases. V was clipped by 4 bases and J by 9 bases; unmatched bases: 12. Germline CDR1 and CDR2: SGHRS and YFSETQ. The CDR3 contains 16 residues. This CDR3 reads CASSVGTGGYGTEQFF. The CDR3 region has the DNA TGCGCCAGCAGCGTGGGGACAGGGGGGTACGGCACTGAGCAGTTCTTC.

By sample fraction, this clonotype is medium-sized. V gene TRBV5-1 combines with J gene TRBJ1-5, with 7 positions matching TRBD1. CDR1 is SGHRS, CDR2 YFSETQ, per germline. With 1 base clipped from V and 1 base from J, the junction kept 2 bases outside the gene matches. The CDR3 contains 15 residues. CDR3 bases: TGCGCCAGCAGCTTGACGGGACAGAGCAATCAGCCCCAGCATTTT. It specifies CASSLTGQSNQPQHF.

V gene TRBV15 combines with J gene TRBJ2-7; D is unclear. Germline CDR1 is LNHNV and CDR2 is YYDKDF (reference sequence). Trimming cost V 0 bases and J 3 bases, with 9 bases left between them. The CDR3 is 14 residues long. The DNA for the CDR3 is TGTGCCACCAGCAGAGATCGGCAGAGCTACGAGCAGTACTTC. It encodes CATSRDRQSYEQYF.

The chain uses TRBV15 and TRBJ2-5; maybe TRBD2 (5 bases). Germline V gives CDR1 LNHNV, CDR2 YYDKDF (reference sequence). CDR3 length equals 12 residues. V was clipped by 2 bases and J by 7 bases, with 8 bases between them. The chain's CDR3 is CATSRLAGTQYF. CDR3 sequence (DNA): TGTGCCACCAGCAGACTAGCAGGGACCCAGTACTTC.

The chain links TRBV7-8 to TRBJ2-7; TRBD1 agrees at 8 bases. The CDR3 contains 15 residues. Germline V CDR1 and CDR2: SGHVS, FQNEAQ. With 4 bases clipped from V and 2 bases from J, the junction kept 7 bases outside the gene matches. This CDR3 is CASSSPGQETYEQYF. The CDR3 region has the DNA TGTGCCAGCAGCTCCCCGGGACAGGAGACCTACGAGCAGTACTTC.

The chain combines TRBV27 with TRBJ2-7; weak D call: TRBD1 (6 bases). The germline V gene encodes CDR1 MNHEY and CDR2 SMNVEV (reference sequence). This CDR3 is built from 16 residues. V dropped 5 bases and J dropped 6 bases, with 23 bases sitting between them. The CDR3, as DNA: TGTGCCAGCAGTCTCCACGCCGGGACATGGGGAATCGAGCAGTACTTC. It is translated as CASSLHAGTWGIEQYF.

Comment on this clonotype: A read error may be the cause here, since a much bigger clone is one base away. The chain joins TRBV12-3 or TRBV12-4 to TRBJ1-1; D may be TRBD1 (5 bases). This CDR3 has 13 residues. The CDR3 sequence: CASGRGENTEALF. As DNA, the CDR3 is TGTGCCAGCGGGAGGGGAGAGAACACTGAAGCTCTCTTT.

Worth noting for this clonotype: One end of the junction varies from germline; a read error may be responsible. The chain has TRBV15 and TRBJ1-2, with D possibly matching TRBD1 (5 bases). The CDR3 sequence is 13 residues long. CDR1 LNHNV and CDR2 YYDKDF come from the germline V gene (reference sequence). The CDR3 DNA is TGTGCCACCAGCGGAGAGGGGCGATCTGGCTACACCTTC. Residues: CATSGEGRSGYTF. The entire variable domain, with the rest obtained from reference TRBV15 and TRBJ1-2, is as follows: DAMVIQNPRYQVTQFGKPVTLSCSQTLNHNVMYWYQQKSSQAPKLLFHYYDKDFNNEADTPDNFQSRRPNTSFCFLDIRSPGLGDTAMYLCATSGEGRSGYTFGSGTRLTVV.

The chain combines TRBV24-1 with TRBJ1-2; D uncertain. V lost 4 bases and J lost 3, with 11 bases in between. This CDR3 region has 14 residues. Germline assignment: CDR1 KGHDR and CDR2 SFDVKD. The CDR3 DNA follows: TGTGCCACCAGTGACCGGAGTATCGACTATGGCTACACCTTC. Translating it yields CATSDRSIDYGYTF.

V and J are TRBV15 and TRBJ1-1; D is unclear. Germline assignment: CDR1 LNHNV and CDR2 YYDKDF (reference sequence). V was shortened by 7 bases and J by 2 bases, with 14 bases between the two germline ends. This CDR3 has 14 residues. The CDR3 DNA sequence: TGTGCCACCATGGGGAATTACTTAAACACTGAAGCTTTCTTT. It translates to CATMGNYLNTEAFF.

This clonotype was found a few times. The chain is built from TRBV25-1 and TRBJ2-1; either TRBD1 or TRBD2 may supply D (6 bases each). Germline V gene lookup returns CDR1 MGHDK and CDR2 SYGVNS. This CDR3 contains 18 residues. Between the trimmed V and J ends, which lost 6 bases and 3 bases, there was a span of 24 bases. Here the CDR3 DNA reads TGTGCCAGCAGCTTCGGAGGGGGTCCACCCTGGAACTACAATGAGCAGTTCTTC. This codes for CASSFGGGPPWNYNEQFF.

This chain joins TRBV12-3 or TRBV12-4 and TRBJ1-2; no firm D call. The CDR3 consists of 17 residues. The V and J ends lost 3 bases and 4 bases respectively, with 21 bases between them. The CDR3 DNA follows: TGTGCCAGCAGTTTCGGTTCTAGTAGGACTGTCCTCTATGGCTACACCTTC. Protein product: CASSFGSSRTVLYGYTF.

V usage is TRBV20-1 and J usage is TRBJ1-5, with 8 nucleotides matching TRBD1. The CDR3 is made up of 13 amino acids. Germline CDR1 DFQATT, CDR2 SNEGSKA (reference sequence). The CDR3 region has the DNA TGCGCAGGACAGGGTTATAGCAATCAGCCCCAGCATTTT. It codes for CAGQGYSNQPQHF.

The chain combines TRBV6-5 with TRBJ1-2, with D possibly TRBD1 on 5 matching bases. Trimming took off 1 base at V and 4 bases at J, with 7 bases between the two ends. The CDR3 consists of 13 residues. Germline V CDR1 and CDR2: MNHEY, SVGAGI. The CDR3 DNA reads TGTGCCAGCAGTTACTGGGGGGGCTATGGCTACACCTTC. As protein: CASSYWGGYGYTF.

The chain carries TRBV9 and TRBJ1-1, with unresolved D. Between the trimmed V and J ends, which lost 7 bases and 4 bases, there was a span of 23 bases. The germline V gene encodes CDR1 SGDLS and CDR2 YYNGEE. CDR3 size: 16 residues. The CDR3 DNA is TGTGCCAGCTCACCACCACCGAGGGTTTTGGGCACTGAAGCTTTCTTT. Amino acids: CASSPPPRVLGTEAFF.